This T cell receptor (beta chain) emerged from a study of blood T cell repertoires in COVID-19. The overall study: Spain, Italy and the United States supplied samples that represented acute and convalescent COVID-19. Nucleic acid was either cDNA or gDNA, and it came from T cells, B-cell-depleted T cells, or PBMCs.

The V end lost 6 bases, the J end lost 5 bases, and 8 bases lay between the germline ends. The length of the CDR3 is 13 residues. In germline, CDR1 is MNHEY, CDR2 SMNVEV (reference sequence). In its sample, this clone was seen many times. As originally analysed: Using reference gene primer amplification, nucleated cell counts were estimated. The protocol was immunoSEQ multiplex PCR, while the TCRdb copy is restricted to in-frame clones and leaves out a portion. Clone size and the V and J calls come from that table; the DNA yielded D and trimming. The table records over 250,000 clones, about 83% of them present only once.

The sample comprised peripheral blood. This chain uses TRBV27 with TRBJ1-6, with D hard to call. The clonotype was recovered from a woman between 50 and 59 years old who had recovered from COVID-19. CDR3 nucleotides: TGTGCCAGCAGCCGTAATGATAATTCACCCCTCCACTTT. This sequence encodes CASSRNDNSPLHF.